A selection of T cell receptor beta chains follows, all from one sample in a study of Ad26.COV2.S vaccination and SARS-CoV-2 variants. Data came from immunoSEQ multiplex PCR; TCRdb stores just in-frame clones and leaves some out. The profile covers a few hundred thousand clones, with roughly 88% appearing a single time and approximately 4% taken by the ten largest. This specimen consisted of peripheral blood, obtained in a trial of Ad26.COV2.S vaccine versus placebo. The receptor set was obtained from a person aged 18 to 65 who received the Ad26.COV2.S COVID-19 vaccine or a placebo. Both conserved end residues are part of each CDR3. Each record gives: clone size, D gene, V gene, J gene, CDR3 protein, CDR3 DNA. A D gene is named only where the DNA matches it firmly. The size of a clone is reported for some rows only, either as once, few or many, or as a class for expanded clones.

>-|-|TRBV4-3|TRBJ2-7
CASSQDRESYEQYF
TGCGCCAGCAGCCAAGACAGGGAGAGCTACGAGCAGTACTTC
>-|TRBD2|TRBV7-2|TRBJ2-7
CASSPTSGAPYEQYF
TGTGCCAGCAGCCCAACTAGCGGGGCCCCATACGAGCAGTACTTC
>-|-|TRBV9|TRBJ2-2
CASSVVGASPGGELFF
TGTGCCAGCAGCGTAGTAGGAGCTAGCCCGGGAGGGGAGCTGTTTTTT
>-|TRBD1|TRBV13|TRBJ2-2
CASSSGTELNTGELFF
TGTGCCAGCAGCTCGGGGACAGAGTTAAACACCGGGGAGCTGTTTTTT
>-|-|TRBV4-1|TRBJ2-1
CASSQNNEQFF
TGCGCCAGCAGCCAGAACAATGAGCAGTTCTTC
>-|-|TRBV12-3/TRBV12-4|TRBJ2-1
CASSQGGYEQFF
TGTGCCAGCAGTCAAGGAGGGTATGAGCAGTTCTTC
>-|TRBD1|TRBV7-6|TRBJ2-2
CASRQRTGPGTGELFF
TGTGCCAGCAGACAAAGGACAGGTCCCGGCACCGGGGAGCTGTTTTTT
>few|-|TRBV5-1|TRBJ1-4
CASSLHPQGTEKLFF
TGCGCCAGCAGCTTGCACCCCCAGGGGACTGAAAAACTGTTTTTT
>-|-|TRBV28|TRBJ1-6
CASRTVNSPLHF
TGTGCCAGCAGAACAGTTAATTCACCCCTCCACTTT
>-|-|TRBV25-1|TRBJ2-2
CASSGQNTGELFF
TGTGCCAGCAGTGGACAGAACACCGGGGAGCTGTTTTTT
>-|-|TRBV19|TRBJ1-5
CASSIQGGQPQHF
TGTGCCAGTAGTATTCAGGGCGGCCAGCCCCAGCATTTT
>once|-|TRBV30|TRBJ2-1
CAWSVLYYNEQFF
TGTGCCTGGAGTGTACTGTATTACAATGAGCAGTTCTTC
>-|TRBD1|TRBV25-1|TRBJ1-2
CASSESVWTGGSEGYTF
TGTGCCAGCAGTGAAAGCGTCTGGACAGGGGGCTCGGAGGGCTACACCTTC
>-|-|TRBV5-1|TRBJ2-1
CASRGGPRNEQFF
TGCGCCAGCAGAGGGGGTCCAAGGAATGAGCAGTTCTTC
>-|-|TRBV11-2|TRBJ2-3
CASSQPGGTQYF
TGTGCCAGCAGCCAGCCAGGGGGGACGCAGTATTTT
>-|TRBD1|TRBV25-1|TRBJ1-6
CASSPPPGQGSYNSPLHF
TGTGCCAGCAGTCCTCCACCGGGACAGGGTTCCTATAATTCACCCCTCCACTTT
>-|-|TRBV5-6|TRBJ1-1
CASSPGRLLGAFF
TGTGCCAGCAGCCCGGGACGGTTACTAGGAGCTTTCTTT
>-|-|TRBV6-4|TRBJ2-2
CASKWTPNTGELFF
TGTGCCAGCAAATGGACACCGAACACCGGGGAGCTGTTTTTT
>-|-|TRBV11-1|TRBJ2-7
CASSSPPYEQYF
TGTGCCAGCAGCTCCCCCCCCTACGAGCAGTACTTC
>-|-|TRBV11-2|TRBJ1-5
CASSFTDSNQPQHF
TGTGCCAGCAGCTTCACCGATAGCAATCAGCCCCAGCATTTT
>-|TRBD1|TRBV6-5|TRBJ1-1
CASSYRTGTVNTEAFF
TGTGCCAGCAGTTACCGTACCGGGACAGTGAACACTGAAGCTTTCTTT
>-|TRBD2|TRBV7-9|TRBJ2-5
CASSPLAGVQETQYF
TGTGCCAGCAGCCCACTAGCGGGGGTTCAAGAGACCCAGTACTTC
>-|-|TRBV28|TRBJ2-5
CASSLRGRGEEETQYF
TGTGCCAGCAGTTTACGGGGCAGGGGAGAGGAAGAGACCCAGTACTTC
>-|TRBD2|TRBV3-1/TRBV3-2|TRBJ2-7
CASSHTLAGYEQYF
TGTGCCAGCAGCCATACCCTAGCGGGATACGAGCAGTACTTC
>-|-|TRBV5-4|TRBJ2-3
CASSNSRHTDTQYF
TGTGCCAGCAGCAATAGTAGGCACACAGATACGCAGTATTTT
>-|TRBD1|TRBV7-6|TRBJ2-2
CASSLEQGALNLGTGELFF
TGTGCCAGCAGCTTAGAGCAGGGGGCGCTGAACTTGGGCACCGGGGAGCTGTTTTTT
>-|-|TRBV5-1|TRBJ2-7
CASSLGHYEQYF
TGCGCCAGCAGCTTGGGTCACTACGAGCAGTACTTC
>-|TRBD1|TRBV30|TRBJ1-2
CAWTPSMDRGYGYTF
TGTGCCTGGACCCCCTCGATGGACAGGGGCTATGGCTACACCTTC
>-|TRBD1|TRBV30|TRBJ1-1
CAWKTKQGAAEAFF
TGTGCCTGGAAGACAAAGCAGGGGGCGGCTGAAGCTTTCTTT